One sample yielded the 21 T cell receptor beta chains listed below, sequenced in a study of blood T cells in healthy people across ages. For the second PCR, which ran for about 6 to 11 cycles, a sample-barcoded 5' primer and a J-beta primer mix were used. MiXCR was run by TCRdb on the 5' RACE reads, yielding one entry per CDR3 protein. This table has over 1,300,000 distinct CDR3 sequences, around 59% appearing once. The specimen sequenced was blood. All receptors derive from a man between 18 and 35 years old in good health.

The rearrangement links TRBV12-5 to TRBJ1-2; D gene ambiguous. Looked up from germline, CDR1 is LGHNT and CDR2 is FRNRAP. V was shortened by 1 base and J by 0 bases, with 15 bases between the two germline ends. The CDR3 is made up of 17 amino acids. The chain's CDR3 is CASGLDFGQPTNYGYTF. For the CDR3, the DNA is TGTGCTAGTGGTTTGGATTTCGGCCAGCCAACTAACTATGGCTACACCTTC.

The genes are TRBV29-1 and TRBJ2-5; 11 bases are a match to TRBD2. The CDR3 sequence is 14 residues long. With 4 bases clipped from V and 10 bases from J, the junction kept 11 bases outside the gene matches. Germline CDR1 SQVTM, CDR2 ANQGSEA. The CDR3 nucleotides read TGCAGCGTTGTTCCGGGACTAGCGGCTTTGGACCAGTACTTC. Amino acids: CSVVPGLAALDQYF.

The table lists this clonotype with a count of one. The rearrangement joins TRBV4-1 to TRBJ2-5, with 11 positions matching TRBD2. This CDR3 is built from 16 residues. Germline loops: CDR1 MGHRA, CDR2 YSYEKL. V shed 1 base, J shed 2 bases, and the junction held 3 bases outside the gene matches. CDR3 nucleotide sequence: TGCGCCAGCAGCCAAGCCCGACTAGCGGGACAAGAGACCCAGTACTTC. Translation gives CASSQARLAGQETQYF.

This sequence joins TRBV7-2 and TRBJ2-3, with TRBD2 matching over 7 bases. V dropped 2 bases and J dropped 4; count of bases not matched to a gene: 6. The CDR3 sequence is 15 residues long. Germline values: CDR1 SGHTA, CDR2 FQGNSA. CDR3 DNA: TGTGCCAGCAGCTTAAGCGGGGAGGCCTCAGATACGCAGTATTTT. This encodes CASSLSGEASDTQYF.

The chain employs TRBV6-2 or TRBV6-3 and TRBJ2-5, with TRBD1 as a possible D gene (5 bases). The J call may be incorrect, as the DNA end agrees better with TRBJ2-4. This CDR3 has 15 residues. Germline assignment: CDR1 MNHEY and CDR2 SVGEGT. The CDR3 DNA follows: TGTGCCAGCAGTAGCCGACTTAGCCCCAGGGACATTCAGTACTTC. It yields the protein CASSSRLSPRDIQYF.

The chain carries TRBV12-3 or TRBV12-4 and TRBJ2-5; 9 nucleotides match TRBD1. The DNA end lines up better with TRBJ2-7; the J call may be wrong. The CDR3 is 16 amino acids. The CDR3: CASRPGTGKGIYEQYF. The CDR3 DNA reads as TGTGCCAGCAGACCTGGGACAGGGAAAGGGATCTACGAGCAGTACTTC.

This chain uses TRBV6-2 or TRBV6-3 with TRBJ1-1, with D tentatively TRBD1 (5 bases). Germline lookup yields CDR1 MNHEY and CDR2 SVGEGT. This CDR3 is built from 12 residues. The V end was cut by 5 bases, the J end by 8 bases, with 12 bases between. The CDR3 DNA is TGTGCCAGCAGTCACGACAGACCCGAAGCTTTCTTT. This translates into CASSHDRPEAFF.

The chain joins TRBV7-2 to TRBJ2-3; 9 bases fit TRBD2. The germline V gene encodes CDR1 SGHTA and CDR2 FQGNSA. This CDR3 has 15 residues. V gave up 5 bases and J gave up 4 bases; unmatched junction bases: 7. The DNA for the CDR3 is TGTGCCAGCAGCGTCGCTCTAGCGGGATCAGATACGCAGTATTTT. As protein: CASSVALAGSDTQYF.

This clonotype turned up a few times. Written as DNA, the CDR3 is TGCAGCGTTGTAGCAGGGTCGGACTACGAGCAGTACTTC. Its translation is CSVVAGSDYEQYF. This rearrangement joins TRBV29-1 to TRBJ2-7, with D possibly TRBD1 on 5 matching bases. The CDR3 spans 13 residues. The V end was cut by 4 bases, the J end by 3 bases, with 13 bases between. Germline V gene data show CDR1 as SQVTM and CDR2 as ANQGSEA.

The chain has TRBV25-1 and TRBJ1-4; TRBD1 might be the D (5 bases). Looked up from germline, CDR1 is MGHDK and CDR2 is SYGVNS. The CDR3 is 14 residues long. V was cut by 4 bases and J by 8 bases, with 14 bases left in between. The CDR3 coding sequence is TGTGCCAGCAGTGTAGGGGAAGGATACGAAAAACTGTTTTTT. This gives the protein CASSVGEGYEKLFF.

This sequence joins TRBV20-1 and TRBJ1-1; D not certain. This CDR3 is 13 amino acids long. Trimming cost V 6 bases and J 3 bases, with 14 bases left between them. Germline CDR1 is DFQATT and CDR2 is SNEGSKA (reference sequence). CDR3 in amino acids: CSALAGVDTEAFF. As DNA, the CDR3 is TGCAGTGCCTTAGCGGGTGTAGACACTGAAGCTTTCTTT.

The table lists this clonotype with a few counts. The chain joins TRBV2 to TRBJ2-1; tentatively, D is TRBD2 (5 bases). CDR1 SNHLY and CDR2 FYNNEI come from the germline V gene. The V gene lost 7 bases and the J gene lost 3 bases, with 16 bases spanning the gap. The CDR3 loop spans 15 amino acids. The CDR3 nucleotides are TGTGCCAGCATCGACCCGGACTCTAGCTACAATGAGCAGTTCTTC. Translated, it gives CASIDPDSSYNEQFF.

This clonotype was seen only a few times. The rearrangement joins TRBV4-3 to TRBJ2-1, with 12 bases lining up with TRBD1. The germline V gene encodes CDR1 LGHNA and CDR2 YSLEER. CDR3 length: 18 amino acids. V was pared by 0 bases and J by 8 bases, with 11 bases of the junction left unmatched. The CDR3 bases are TGCGCCAGCAGCCAAGATCGAGGGACAGGGGGCGTCCTGGATGAGCAGTTCTTC. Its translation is CASSQDRGTGGVLDEQFF.

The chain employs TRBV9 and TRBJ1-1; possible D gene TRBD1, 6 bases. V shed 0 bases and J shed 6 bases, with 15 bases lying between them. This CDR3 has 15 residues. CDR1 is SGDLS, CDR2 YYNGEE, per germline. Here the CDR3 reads CASSVVGRGGSEAFF. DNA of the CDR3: TGTGCCAGCAGCGTAGTTGGCAGAGGGGGGTCTGAAGCTTTCTTT.

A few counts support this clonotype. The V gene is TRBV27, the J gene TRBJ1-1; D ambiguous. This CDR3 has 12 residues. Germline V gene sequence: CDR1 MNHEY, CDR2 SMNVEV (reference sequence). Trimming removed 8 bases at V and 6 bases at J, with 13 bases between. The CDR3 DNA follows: TGTGCCAGCGGAGACACTTTCGCTGAAGCTTTCTTT. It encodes CASGDTFAEAFF.

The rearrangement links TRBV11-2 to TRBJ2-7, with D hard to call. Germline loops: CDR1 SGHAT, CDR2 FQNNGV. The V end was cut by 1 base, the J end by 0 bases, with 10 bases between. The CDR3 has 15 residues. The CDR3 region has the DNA TGTGCCAGCAGCTTAGTTGCCGCGGTCTCCTACGAGCAGTACTTC. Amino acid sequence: CASSLVAAVSYEQYF.

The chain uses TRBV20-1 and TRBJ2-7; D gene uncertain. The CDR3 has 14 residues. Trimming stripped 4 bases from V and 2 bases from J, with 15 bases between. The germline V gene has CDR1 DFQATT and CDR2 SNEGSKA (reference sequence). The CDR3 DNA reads TGCAGTGCTATCCTCGGCCTAACGACCTACGAGCAGTACTTC. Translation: CSAILGLTTYEQYF.

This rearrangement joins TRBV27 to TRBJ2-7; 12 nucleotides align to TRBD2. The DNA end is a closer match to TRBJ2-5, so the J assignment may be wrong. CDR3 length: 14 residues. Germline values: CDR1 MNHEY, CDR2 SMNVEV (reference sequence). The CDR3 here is CASSPGLAGKTQYF. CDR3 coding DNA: TGTGCCAGCAGTCCCGGACTAGCGGGAAAGACCCAGTACTTC.

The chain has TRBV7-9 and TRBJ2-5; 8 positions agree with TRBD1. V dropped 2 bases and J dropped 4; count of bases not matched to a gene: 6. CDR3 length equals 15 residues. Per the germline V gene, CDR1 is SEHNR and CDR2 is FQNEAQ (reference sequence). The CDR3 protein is CASSLQGAIRETQYF. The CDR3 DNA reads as TGTGCCAGCAGCTTACAGGGGGCTATTCGAGAGACCCAGTACTTC.

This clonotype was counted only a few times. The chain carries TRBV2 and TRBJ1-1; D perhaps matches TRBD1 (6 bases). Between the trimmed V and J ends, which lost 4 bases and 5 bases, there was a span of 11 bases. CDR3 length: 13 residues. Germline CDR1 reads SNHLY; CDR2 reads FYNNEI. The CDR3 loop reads CASSVRGRTEAFF. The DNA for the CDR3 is TGTGCCAGCAGTGTGAGGGGGAGAACTGAAGCTTTCTTT.

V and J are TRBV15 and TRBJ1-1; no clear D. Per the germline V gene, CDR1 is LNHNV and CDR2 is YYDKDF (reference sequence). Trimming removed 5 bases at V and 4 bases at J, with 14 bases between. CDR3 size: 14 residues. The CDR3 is CATSYSNIRTEAFF. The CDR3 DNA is TGTGCCACCAGCTACTCCAATATTCGCACTGAAGCTTTCTTT.